The entry below gives a single T cell receptor beta chain sequence along with its context. The sample comes from a study of blood T cell repertoires in COVID-19. The table came from immunoSEQ multiplex PCR; TCRdb's copy has only in-frame clones and leaves some out. The table records 150,000 or so clones, 80% to 90% of them present only once. Trimming left V 4 bases short and J 0 bases short, with 14 bases between. Germline V lookup: CDR1 SGHTS, CDR2 YDEGEE. CDR3 size: 16 residues. The source is a man between 60 and 75 years old with acute or convalescent COVID-19. The chain has TRBV5-8 and TRBJ1-5; possibly TRBD1 for D (5 bases). Material: peripheral blood. The CDR3 DNA follows: TGTGCCAGCAGCCCCAGACAGAGCTATAGCAATCAGCCCCAGCATTTT. Translation: CASSPRQSYSNQPQHF.